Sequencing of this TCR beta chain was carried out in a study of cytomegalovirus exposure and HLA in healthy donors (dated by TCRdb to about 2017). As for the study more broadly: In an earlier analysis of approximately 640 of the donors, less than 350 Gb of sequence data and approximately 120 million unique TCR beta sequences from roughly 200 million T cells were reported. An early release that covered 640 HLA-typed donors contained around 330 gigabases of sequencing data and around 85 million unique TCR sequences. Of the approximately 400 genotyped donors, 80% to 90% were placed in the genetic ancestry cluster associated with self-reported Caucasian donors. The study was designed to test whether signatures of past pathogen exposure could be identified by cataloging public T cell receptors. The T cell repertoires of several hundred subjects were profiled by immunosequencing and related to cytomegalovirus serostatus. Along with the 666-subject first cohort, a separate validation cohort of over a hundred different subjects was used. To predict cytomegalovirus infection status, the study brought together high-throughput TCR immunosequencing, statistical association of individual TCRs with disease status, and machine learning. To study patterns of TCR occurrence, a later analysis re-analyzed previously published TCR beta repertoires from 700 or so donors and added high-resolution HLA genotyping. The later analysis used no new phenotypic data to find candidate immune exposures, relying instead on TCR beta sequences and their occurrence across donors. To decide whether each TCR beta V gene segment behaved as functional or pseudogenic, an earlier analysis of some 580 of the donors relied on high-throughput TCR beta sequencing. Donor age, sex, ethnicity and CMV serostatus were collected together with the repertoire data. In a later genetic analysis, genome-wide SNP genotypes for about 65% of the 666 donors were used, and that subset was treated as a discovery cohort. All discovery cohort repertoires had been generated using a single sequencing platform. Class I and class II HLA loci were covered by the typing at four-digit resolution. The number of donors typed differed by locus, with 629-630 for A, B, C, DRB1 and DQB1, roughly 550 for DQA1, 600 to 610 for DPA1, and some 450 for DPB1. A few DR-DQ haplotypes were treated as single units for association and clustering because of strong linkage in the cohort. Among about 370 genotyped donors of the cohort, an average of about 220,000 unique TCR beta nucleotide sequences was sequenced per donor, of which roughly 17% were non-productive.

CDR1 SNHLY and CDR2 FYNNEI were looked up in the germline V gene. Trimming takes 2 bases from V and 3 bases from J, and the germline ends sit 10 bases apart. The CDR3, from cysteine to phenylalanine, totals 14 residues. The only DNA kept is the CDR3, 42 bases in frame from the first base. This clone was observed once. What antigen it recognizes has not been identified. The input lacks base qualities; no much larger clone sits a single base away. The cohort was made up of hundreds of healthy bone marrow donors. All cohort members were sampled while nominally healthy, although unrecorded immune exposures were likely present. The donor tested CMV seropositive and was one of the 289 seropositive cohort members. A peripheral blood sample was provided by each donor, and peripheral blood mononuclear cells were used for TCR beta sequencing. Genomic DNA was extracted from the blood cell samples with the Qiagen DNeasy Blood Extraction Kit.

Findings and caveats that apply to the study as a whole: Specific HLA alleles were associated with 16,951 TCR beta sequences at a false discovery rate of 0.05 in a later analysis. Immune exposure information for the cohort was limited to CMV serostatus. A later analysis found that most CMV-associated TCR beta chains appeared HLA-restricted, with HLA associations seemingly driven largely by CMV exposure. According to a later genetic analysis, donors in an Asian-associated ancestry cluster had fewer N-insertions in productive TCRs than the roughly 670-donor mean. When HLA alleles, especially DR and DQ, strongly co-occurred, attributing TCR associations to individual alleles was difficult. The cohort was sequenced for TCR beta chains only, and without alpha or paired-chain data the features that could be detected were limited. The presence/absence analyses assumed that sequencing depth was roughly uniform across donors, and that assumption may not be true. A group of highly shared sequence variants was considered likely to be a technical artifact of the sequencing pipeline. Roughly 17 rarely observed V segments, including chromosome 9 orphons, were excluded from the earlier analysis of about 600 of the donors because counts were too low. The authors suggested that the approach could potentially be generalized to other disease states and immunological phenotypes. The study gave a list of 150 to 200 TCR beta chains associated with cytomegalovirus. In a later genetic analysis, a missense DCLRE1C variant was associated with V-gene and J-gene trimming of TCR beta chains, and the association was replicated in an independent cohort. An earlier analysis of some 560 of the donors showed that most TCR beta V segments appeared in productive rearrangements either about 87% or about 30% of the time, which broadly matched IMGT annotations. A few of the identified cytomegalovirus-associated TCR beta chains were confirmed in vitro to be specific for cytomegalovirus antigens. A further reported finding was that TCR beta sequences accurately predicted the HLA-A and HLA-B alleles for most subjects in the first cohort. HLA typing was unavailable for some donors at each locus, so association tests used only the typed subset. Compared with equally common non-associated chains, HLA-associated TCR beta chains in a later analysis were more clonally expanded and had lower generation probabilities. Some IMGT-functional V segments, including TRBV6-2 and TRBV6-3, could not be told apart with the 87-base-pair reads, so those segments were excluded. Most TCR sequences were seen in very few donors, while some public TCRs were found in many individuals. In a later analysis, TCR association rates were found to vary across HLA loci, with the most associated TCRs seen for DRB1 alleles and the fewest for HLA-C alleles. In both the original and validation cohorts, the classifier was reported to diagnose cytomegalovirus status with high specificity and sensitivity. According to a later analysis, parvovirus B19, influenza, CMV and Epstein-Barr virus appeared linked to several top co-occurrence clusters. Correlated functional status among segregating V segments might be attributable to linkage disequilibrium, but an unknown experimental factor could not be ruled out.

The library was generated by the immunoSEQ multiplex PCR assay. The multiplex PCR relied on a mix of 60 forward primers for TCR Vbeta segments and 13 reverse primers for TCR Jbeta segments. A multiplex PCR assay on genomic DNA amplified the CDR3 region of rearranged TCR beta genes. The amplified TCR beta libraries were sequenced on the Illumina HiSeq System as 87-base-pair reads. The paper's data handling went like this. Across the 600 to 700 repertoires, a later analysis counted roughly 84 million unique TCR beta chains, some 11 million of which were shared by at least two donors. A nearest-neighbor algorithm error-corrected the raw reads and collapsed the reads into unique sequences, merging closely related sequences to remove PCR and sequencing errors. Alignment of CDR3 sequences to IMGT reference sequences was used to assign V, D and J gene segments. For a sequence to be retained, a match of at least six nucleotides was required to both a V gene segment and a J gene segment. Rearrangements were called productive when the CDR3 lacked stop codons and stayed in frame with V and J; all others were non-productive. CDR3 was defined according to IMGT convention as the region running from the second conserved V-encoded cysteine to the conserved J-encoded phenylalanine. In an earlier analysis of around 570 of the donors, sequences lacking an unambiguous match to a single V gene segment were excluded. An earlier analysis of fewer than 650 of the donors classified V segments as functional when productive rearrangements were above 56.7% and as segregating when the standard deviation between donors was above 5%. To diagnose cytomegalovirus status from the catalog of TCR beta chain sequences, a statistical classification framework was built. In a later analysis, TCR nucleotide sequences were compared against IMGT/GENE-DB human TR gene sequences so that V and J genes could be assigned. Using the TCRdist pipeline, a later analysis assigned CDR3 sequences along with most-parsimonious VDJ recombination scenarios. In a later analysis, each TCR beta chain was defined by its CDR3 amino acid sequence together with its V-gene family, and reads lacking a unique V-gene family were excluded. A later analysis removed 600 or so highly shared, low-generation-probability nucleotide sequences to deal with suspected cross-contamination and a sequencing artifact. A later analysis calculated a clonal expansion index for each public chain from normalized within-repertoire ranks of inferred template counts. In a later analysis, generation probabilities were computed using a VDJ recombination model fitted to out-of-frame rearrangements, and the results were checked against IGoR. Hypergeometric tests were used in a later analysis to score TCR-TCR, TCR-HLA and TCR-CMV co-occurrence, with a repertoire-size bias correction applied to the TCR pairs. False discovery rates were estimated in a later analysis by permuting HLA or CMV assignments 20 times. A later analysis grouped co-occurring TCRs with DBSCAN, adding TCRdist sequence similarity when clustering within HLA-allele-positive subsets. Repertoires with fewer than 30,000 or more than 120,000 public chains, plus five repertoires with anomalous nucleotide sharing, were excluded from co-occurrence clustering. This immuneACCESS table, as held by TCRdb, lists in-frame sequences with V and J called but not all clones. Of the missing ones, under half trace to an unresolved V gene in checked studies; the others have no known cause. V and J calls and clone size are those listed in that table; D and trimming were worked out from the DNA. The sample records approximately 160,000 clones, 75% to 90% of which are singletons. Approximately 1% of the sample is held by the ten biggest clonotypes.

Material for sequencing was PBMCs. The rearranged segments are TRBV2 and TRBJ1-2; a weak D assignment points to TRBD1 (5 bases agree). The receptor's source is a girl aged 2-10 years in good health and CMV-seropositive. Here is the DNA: TGTGCCAGCAGTGAAACCGGGGGGGACTATGGCTACACCTTC. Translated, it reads CASSETGGDYGYTF.